What follows are 25 T cell receptor beta chains derived from one specimen sequenced in a study of T cell repertoires in cytomegalovirus infection. TCRdb re-derived calls from the reads in MiXCR, one entry per CDR3 protein. This sample carries approximately 250,000 distinct CDR3 sequences, roughly 22% of them seen once, and the ten largest clones take 15% to 20%. The sequencing input was CD8+ T cells from PBMCs. Receptors were obtained from a human donor in good health (CMV status not recorded). Some clones in this sample may be carry-over from other donors' samples.

The table lists this clonotype with many counts. The rearrangement uses TRBV7-2 and TRBJ1-1; D may be TRBD1 (6 bases). Germline lookup yields CDR1 SGHTA and CDR2 FQGNSA. The CDR3 covers 15 residues. The V end lost 6 bases, the J end lost 1 base, and 15 bases lay between the germline ends. The CDR3 DNA follows: TGTGCCAGCAGGAACAGGGTTTCTGGGAACACTGAAGCTTTCTTT. Translated: CASRNRVSGNTEAFF.

The chain has TRBV4-1 and TRBJ2-1, with D maybe TRBD2 (5 bases). The CDR3 length is 15 residues. V lost 0 bases, J lost 0 bases, and 6 bases lay in between. The V gene's germline CDR1 is MGHRA and CDR2 YSYEKL. The CDR3 DNA is TGCGCCAGCAGCCAAGAAGGGAGCTCCTACAATGAGCAGTTCTTC. This codes for CASSQEGSSYNEQFF.

V gene TRBV14 combines with J gene TRBJ2-1; TRBD1 matches 9 bases. V lost 4 bases, J lost 7 bases, and 8 bases stayed unmatched. The CDR3 spans 15 residues. Germline V CDR1 and CDR2: SGHDN, FVKESK. CDR3 DNA: TGTGCCAGCAGCCCCCAACAGGGGGCTCGGAATGAGCAGTTCTTC. Translating gives CASSPQQGARNEQFF.

V and J are TRBV2 and TRBJ2-1; 9 bases are shared with TRBD2. The CDR3 is 15 residues long. Germline assignment: CDR1 SNHLY and CDR2 FYNNEI. The ends lost 5 bases at V and 3 bases at J; junction bases unmatched: 5. The CDR3 DNA reads as TGTGCCAGCAGTCGTAGCGGGGGCCTCTACAATGAGCAGTTCTTC. It is translated as CASSRSGGLYNEQFF.

The chain employs TRBV11-2 and TRBJ1-1; D is undetermined. Germline assignment: CDR1 SGHAT and CDR2 FQNNGV. This CDR3 spans 16 amino acids. V shed 1 base and J shed 0 bases, with 12 bases lying between them. CDR3 in DNA: TGTGCCAGCAGCTTAGTGGACGCACCCATGAACACTGAAGCTTTCTTT. It yields the protein CASSLVDAPMNTEAFF.

The rearrangement uses TRBV7-9 and TRBJ2-2; the D is unclear. With 5 bases removed from V and 1 base from J, the gap between germline ends came to 11 bases. The germline V gene encodes CDR1 SEHNR and CDR2 FQNEAQ (reference sequence). This CDR3 is 15 amino acids long. The CDR3 loop is CASSPPTENTGELFF. The CDR3 nucleotides are TGTGCCAGCAGCCCCCCTACGGAGAACACCGGGGAGCTGTTTTTT.

The chain recombines TRBV15 with TRBJ1-1; D might be TRBD1 (5 bases). V gave up 8 bases and J gave up 5 bases, with 18 bases separating them. From germline, CDR1 is LNHNV and CDR2 YYDKDF (reference sequence). The CDR3 consists of 14 residues. The CDR3 here is CATRWGGEGTEAFF. CDR3 nucleotides: TGTGCCACCCGGTGGGGCGGGGAAGGGACTGAAGCTTTCTTT.

The chain combines TRBV12-3 or TRBV12-4 with TRBJ1-4; D gene unclear. CDR3 length: 13 residues. V was cut by 3 bases and J by 8 bases, with 10 bases left in between. CDR3 in amino acids: CASSFLGKEKLFF. CDR3 bases: TGTGCCAGCAGTTTTCTCGGAAAGGAAAAACTGTTTTTT.

This chain links TRBV5-6 with TRBJ2-7, with D perhaps TRBD2 (5 bases). CDR3 size: 16 residues. Trimming stripped 3 bases from V and 7 bases from J, with 23 bases between. CDR1 SGHDT and CDR2 YYEEEE come from the germline V gene. The CDR3 DNA sequence: TGTGCCAGCAGCTCTTTACGGGCAGAGGGTAGGTTGGAGCAGTACTTC. It yields the protein CASSSLRAEGRLEQYF.

This clonotype was found a few times. The J gene is TRBJ1-2, the V gene TRBV28, with D unclear. Trimming removed 7 bases from V and 6 bases from J, with 24 bases in between. CDR3 length: 16 amino acids. The germline V gene has CDR1 MDHEN and CDR2 SYDVKM. CDR3: CASTSPGRVVSDGYTF. In nucleotides, the CDR3 is TGTGCCAGCACCTCCCCCGGACGTGTCGTTTCGGATGGCTACACCTTC.

The V gene is TRBV7-4, the J gene TRBJ2-1; 10 nucleotides agree with TRBD2. Germline values: CDR1 SGHVT, CDR2 SQSDAQ. The CDR3 length is 16 residues. The J segment lost 6 bases and the V segment lost 5 bases, leaving 10 bases of the junction unmatched. CDR3 in amino acids: CASSAITSGDLNEQFF. CDR3 DNA: TGTGCCAGCAGCGCGATTACTAGCGGGGATCTCAATGAGCAGTTCTTC.

The table lists this clonotype with a few counts. The DNA of the CDR3 is TGTGCCAGCAGCTTAAGACAGGGGGCTGGGACTGAAGCTTTCTTT. It is translated as CASSLRQGAGTEAFF. The J gene is TRBJ1-1, the V gene TRBV11-2; 10 bases line up with TRBD1. V trimming: 2 bases; J trimming: 5 bases; junction bases outside the gene matches: 5. The CDR3 spans 15 residues. Germline loops: CDR1 SGHAT, CDR2 FQNNGV.

The V call is TRBV5-6, the J call TRBJ2-7, with TRBD2 matching over 7 bases. The germline gives CDR1 SGHDT, CDR2 YYEEEE. The V gene end was trimmed by 4 bases and the J gene end by 6 bases; junction bases not matched to a gene: 10. The CDR3 length is 14 residues. The CDR3 loop is CASSPGSRGIEQYF. The CDR3 DNA reads TGTGCCAGCAGCCCCGGGTCGCGGGGGATCGAGCAGTACTTC.

This clonotype was counted many times. This chain uses TRBV29-1 with TRBJ2-7; D is perhaps TRBD1 (6 bases). The CDR3 has 14 residues. Trimming left V 4 bases short and J 6 bases short, with 19 bases between. Germline V gene data show CDR1 as SQVTM and CDR2 as ANQGSEA. This CDR3 is CSVAMGHLGLEQYF. In DNA form, the CDR3 reads TGCAGCGTTGCAATGGGACATCTAGGTCTCGAGCAGTACTTC.

The chain uses TRBV7-9 and TRBJ1-3; D gene unclear. This CDR3 has 16 residues. The germline CDR1 and CDR2 sequences are SEHNR and FQNEAQ (reference sequence). Between the trimmed V and J ends, which lost 3 bases and 0 bases, there was a span of 12 bases. CDR3 amino acids: CASSFAQTYSGNTIYF. The CDR3 DNA is TGTGCCAGCAGCTTTGCCCAGACCTACTCTGGAAACACCATATATTTT. Full variable domain (outside the CDR3, taken from reference TRBV7-9 and TRBJ1-3): DTGVSQNPRHKITKRGQNVTFRCDPISEHNRLYWYRQTLGQGPEFLTYFQNEAQLEKSRLLSDRFSAERPKGSFSTLEIQRTEQGDSAMYLCASSFAQTYSGNTIYFGEGSWLTVV.

This clonotype was picked up many times. This chain links TRBV27 with TRBJ1-1, with a weak D call TRBD1 (6 bases). Trimming took 4 bases from V and 3 from J, leaving 6 bases between them. CDR3 length: 12 amino acids. The germline V gene encodes CDR1 MNHEY and CDR2 SMNVEV (reference sequence). The CDR3 is CASSSGDTEAFF. Here the CDR3 DNA reads TGTGCCAGCAGTTCAGGGGACACTGAAGCTTTCTTT.

This clonotype was found once. This chain joins TRBV7-9 and TRBJ2-1; 8 bases are shared with TRBD2. The CDR3 spans 15 residues. Germline trimming cut 3 bases from V and 3 bases from J; bases unmatched to any gene: 4. Germline values: CDR1 SEHNR, CDR2 FQNEAQ (reference sequence). CDR3 DNA sequence: TGTGCCAGCAGCTTCAGCGGGGGCTTCTACAATGAGCAGTTCTTC. As protein: CASSFSGGFYNEQFF.

For the CDR3, the DNA is TGTGCCAGTCGACAGGGTTTTGGCTACACCTTC. Amino acid sequence: CASRQGFGYTF. The rearrangement links TRBV12-3 or TRBV12-4 to TRBJ1-2, with 7 bases aligning to TRBD1. The CDR3 consists of 11 residues. V was clipped by 9 bases and J by 7 bases; unmatched bases: 5.

The J gene is TRBJ2-7, the V gene TRBV28, with 10 nucleotides matching TRBD1. The germline gives CDR1 MDHEN, CDR2 SYDVKM. J gave up 5 bases and V 6 bases, and 10 bases lay outside the gene matches. CDR3 length equals 15 residues. The CDR3 spells CASSSRDRGGNEQYF. Written as DNA, the CDR3 is TGTGCCAGCAGCTCTCGGGACAGGGGAGGGAACGAGCAGTACTTC.

This clonotype was recorded at least ten times. The rearrangement links TRBV7-6 to TRBJ2-7; 10 bases map to TRBD2. The germline CDR1 and CDR2 sequences are SGHVS and FNYEAQ. This CDR3 has 14 residues. With 3 bases clipped from V and 3 bases from J, the junction kept 2 bases outside the gene matches. The CDR3 DNA sequence: TGTGCCAGCAGCTTTGGGACTAGCGACTACGAGCAGTACTTC. Protein product: CASSFGTSDYEQYF.

This clonotype was detected ten times or more. The V call is TRBV7-2, the J call TRBJ2-3, with 9 bases fitting TRBD2. The CDR3 is 16 amino acids. The germline CDR1 and CDR2 sequences are SGHTA and FQGNSA. J gave up 2 bases and V 2 bases, and 5 bases lay outside the gene matches. In DNA form, the CDR3 reads TGTGCCAGCAGCTTACCTAGCGGGGTGAACACAGATACGCAGTATTTT. Amino acid sequence: CASSLPSGVNTDTQYF.

V usage is TRBV5-1 and J usage is TRBJ2-1; D is uncertain. The CDR3 spans 15 residues. Germline-derived CDR1 and CDR2 are SGHRS and YFSETQ. V was clipped by 4 bases and J by 0 bases, with 11 bases between them. In DNA, the CDR3 is TGCGCCAGCAGCCCTGAGGCCAGCTCCTACAATGAGCAGTTCTTC. Encoded protein: CASSPEASSYNEQFF.

In the case of this clonotype: This may come from a read error, since a much larger clone is one base off. This rearrangement joins TRBV6-6 to TRBJ2-7; 10 bases line up with TRBD1. After removal of 6 bases from V and 4 bases from J, the junction contained 3 bases not matched to a gene. The CDR3 contains 13 residues. Germline CDR1 reads MNHNY; CDR2 reads SVGAGI (reference sequence). The CDR3 here is CASRGTGEYEQYF. CDR3 bases: TGTGCCAGCAGAGGGACAGGGGAATACGAGCAGTACTTC.

Ten or more counts support this clonotype. V usage is TRBV14 and J usage is TRBJ2-3; 8 bases agree with TRBD2. Unmatched junction bases numbered 4, after V lost 4 bases and J lost 4 bases. Looked up from germline, CDR1 is SGHDN and CDR2 is FVKESK. The CDR3 sequence is 14 residues long. This chain's CDR3 is CASSPRTSSDTQYF. CDR3 nucleotides: TGTGCCAGCAGCCCCCGGACTAGCTCAGATACGCAGTATTTT.

The chain carries TRBV7-9 and TRBJ2-5, with TRBD1 matching over 7 bases. CDR1 SEHNR and CDR2 FQNEAQ come from the germline V gene (reference sequence). The CDR3 totals 17 residues. The J segment lost 4 bases and the V segment lost 3 bases, leaving 14 bases of the junction unmatched. The CDR3 sequence: CASSFPYSDRVRETQYF. The CDR3 DNA follows: TGTGCCAGCAGCTTTCCGTACTCAGACAGGGTCCGAGAGACCCAGTACTTC.